Listed below are T cell receptor beta chains from one sample, sequenced in a study of a mutant IDH1 vaccine in newly diagnosed glioma. Generated by immunoSEQ multiplex PCR, the TCRdb table keeps only in-frame clones and is missing some. The table includes around 70,000 clones, approximately 86% detected once. These receptors lack a known antigen. Sample: PBMCs, taken from a glioma patient whose treatment included an IDH1 peptide vaccine. The receptors derive from a man aged 25 to 45 with glioma. CDR3s include the opening cysteine and the closing phenylalanine or tryptophan. The order of the fields is V gene, D gene, clone size, J gene, CDR3 protein, CDR3 DNA. D genes are given only for firm matches. The size entry is marked missing in some rows and otherwise reads once, few, many or a size class.

TRBV27	NA	NA	TRBJ2-3	CASTDIGGTDTQYF	TGTGCCAGCACCGACATCGGTGGGACAGATACGCAGTATTTT
TRBV25-1	NA	NA	TRBJ2-5	CASSEDPGTQEAQYF	TGTGCCAGCAGTGAGGATCCGGGTACCCAAGAGGCCCAGTACTTC
TRBV20-1	NA	NA	TRBJ2-3	CSAPRGDTQYF	TGCAGTGCTCCGCGGGGAGATACGCAGTATTTT
TRBV5-4	TRBD1	NA	TRBJ2-7	CASSSRSDRVNEQYF	TGTGCCAGCAGTTCGAGATCGGACAGGGTGAATGAGCAGTACTTC
TRBV15	TRBD1	NA	TRBJ2-3	CATSREDREDTQYF	TGTGCCACCAGCAGGGAAGACAGGGAAGATACGCAGTATTTT
TRBV7-8	TRBD2	NA	TRBJ2-5	CASSIGLAGVAETQYF	TGTGCCAGCAGCATAGGACTAGCGGGAGTCGCAGAGACCCAGTACTTC
TRBV7-9	NA	NA	TRBJ2-7	CASSFWEGTSSYEQYF	TGTGCCAGCAGCTTTTGGGAGGGGACAAGCTCCTACGAGCAGTACTTC
TRBV6-1	NA	NA	TRBJ1-1	CASKMGHFVNTEAFF	TGTGCCAGCAAGATGGGCCATTTTGTGAACACTGAAGCTTTCTTT
TRBV7-9	NA	NA	TRBJ2-2	CASEGSGTGELFF	TGTGCCAGCGAGGGGTCGGGGACCGGGGAGCTGTTTTTT
TRBV4-3	NA	NA	TRBJ2-1	CASSQDRAAYNEQFF	TGCGCCAGCAGCCAAGATCGCGCGGCTTACAATGAGCAGTTCTTC
TRBV14	NA	NA	TRBJ1-3	CASSPWGSGNTIYF	TGTGCCAGCAGCCCCTGGGGCTCTGGAAACACCATATATTTT
TRBV4-2	NA	NA	TRBJ2-4	CASSQDLRGWNIQYF	TGTGCCAGCAGCCAAGATCTTCGGGGTTGGAACATTCAGTACTTC
TRBV5-1	NA	NA	TRBJ2-7	CASSPQGGMFSYEQYF	TGCGCCAGCAGCCCGCAGGGCGGGATGTTCTCCTACGAGCAGTACTTC
TRBV19	NA	NA	TRBJ1-2	CASSIQLKAYGYTF	TGTGCCAGTAGTATCCAGTTGAAAGCCTATGGCTACACCTTC
TRBV9	NA	NA	TRBJ1-2	CASSVGQGSNYGYTF	TGTGCCAGCAGCGTAGGGCAGGGATCTAACTATGGCTACACCTTC
TRBV5-1	TRBD2	NA	TRBJ2-6	CASSLGPSGASGANVLTF	TGCGCCAGCAGCTTGGGTCCTAGCGGCGCCTCTGGGGCCAACGTCCTGACTTTC
TRBV7-6	NA	NA	TRBJ2-1	CASSFSANSYNEQFF	TGTGCCAGCAGCTTTAGCGCTAACTCCTACAATGAGCAGTTCTTC
TRBV5-4	NA	few	TRBJ1-5	CASSLDSQPQHF	TGTGCCAGCAGCTTGGACTCCCAGCCCCAGCATTTT
TRBV9	NA	NA	TRBJ1-1	CASSVGDMNTEAFF	TGTGCCAGCAGCGTAGGGGACATGAACACTGAAGCTTTCTTT
TRBV7-2	NA	NA	TRBJ1-2	CASSLEPGLPHGYTF	TGTGCCAGCAGCTTAGAACCGGGACTCCCCCATGGCTACACCTTC
TRBV19	TRBD1	NA	TRBJ2-7	CASSPLGQGANYEQYF	TGTGCCAGTAGTCCTTTGGGACAGGGGGCGAACTACGAGCAGTACTTC
TRBV30	NA	NA	TRBJ1-2	CAWSRTRDGNYGYTF	TGTGCCTGGAGTCGAACCCGGGACGGTAACTATGGCTACACCTTC
TRBV4-2	TRBD2	NA	TRBJ2-5	CASSQDTSASGPLLETQYF	TGTGCCAGCAGCCAAGATACATCGGCTAGCGGGCCTCTATTAGAGACCCAGTACTTC
TRBV18	TRBD1	NA	TRBJ1-1	CASTGQANTEAFF	TGTGCCAGCACCGGACAGGCGAACACTGAAGCTTTCTTT
TRBV29-1	TRBD2	NA	TRBJ2-7	CSALTGTSLHEQYF	TGCAGCGCCCTAACCGGGACTAGTCTTCACGAGCAGTACTTC
TRBV6-5	NA	NA	TRBJ1-2	CASSSNDRRGYGYTF	TGTGCCAGCAGTTCCAATGATAGGAGGGGCTATGGCTACACCTTC
TRBV29-1	NA	NA	TRBJ1-5	CSLPRPISNQPQHF	TGCAGCCTCCCTCGGCCAATTAGCAATCAGCCCCAGCATTTT
TRBV14	NA	NA	TRBJ1-1	CASSPTGGANTEAFF	TGTGCCAGCAGCCCAACGGGAGGCGCGAACACTGAAGCTTTCTTT
TRBV11-2	NA	NA	TRBJ1-3	CASSLGSSGNTIYF	TGTGCCAGCAGCTTAGGGAGCTCTGGAAACACCATATATTTT
TRBV28	TRBD1	NA	TRBJ1-4	CASSDPGQPNLFGKLFF	TGTGCCAGCAGCGATCCGGGACAGCCAAACCTCTTTGGAAAACTGTTTTTT
TRBV28	NA	NA	TRBJ1-2	CASREGPISNYGYTF	TGTGCCAGCAGGGAGGGCCCCATATCTAACTATGGCTACACCTTC
TRBV7-9	NA	NA	TRBJ1-1	CASSLSTTGLNTEAFF	TGTGCCAGCAGCTTATCGACGACAGGATTAAACACTGAAGCTTTCTTT
TRBV9	TRBD1	NA	TRBJ2-5	CASSGGGTGRETQYF	TGTGCCAGCAGCGGGGGAGGGACAGGGAGGGAGACCCAGTACTTC
TRBV9	NA	NA	TRBJ2-1	CASSVVLGSTYNEQFF	TGTGCCAGCAGCGTAGTATTAGGGTCTACCTACAATGAGCAGTTCTTC
TRBV5-8	TRBD1	NA	TRBJ1-3	CASSWRQGSGNTIYF	TGTGCCAGCAGTTGGAGACAGGGCTCTGGAAACACCATATATTTT
TRBV4-3	TRBD1	NA	TRBJ2-6	CASSQAGRGHPGANVLTF	TGCGCCAGCAGCCAAGCCGGCAGGGGGCATCCCGGGGCCAACGTCCTGACTTTC
TRBV29-1	TRBD1	NA	TRBJ1-2	CSVYPGQGNGYTF	TGCAGCGTTTATCCGGGACAGGGGAACGGCTACACCTTC
TRBV11-2	NA	NA	TRBJ2-5	CASSRLPQGRETQYF	TGTGCCAGCAGCCGCCTTCCTCAGGGACGAGAGACCCAGTACTTC
TRBV6-6	NA	once	TRBJ2-7	CATTDAAYEQYF	TGTGCTACGACAGATGCTGCCTACGAGCAGTACTTC
TRBV28	NA	NA	TRBJ1-1	CASSLWGPNTEAFF	TGTGCCAGCAGTCTTTGGGGCCCGAACACTGAAGCTTTCTTT
TRBV27	NA	NA	TRBJ2-6	CASTPGAGANVLTF	TGTGCCAGCACCCCCGGGGCCGGGGCCAACGTCCTGACTTTC
TRBV15	NA	NA	TRBJ2-7	CATSRDPSTRQYF	TGTGCCACCAGCAGAGATCCTAGTACGAGGCAGTACTTC